This T cell receptor (beta chain) originates from a study of blood T cells in healthy people across ages. Study-wide points: Measured against age, TCR beta diversity per million T cells decreased in a roughly linear manner.

PCR was performed a second time for roughly 7 to 11 cycles using a sample-barcoded 5' primer and a J-beta primer mix. In TCRdb, the 5' RACE reads were re-called with MiXCR into one record per CDR3 protein. The data contain about 1.5 million distinct CDR3 sequences, 42% of them singletons. Germline-derived CDR1 and CDR2 are LGHNA and YNFKEQ. The V gene end was trimmed by 3 bases and the J gene end by 3 bases; junction bases not matched to a gene: 5. The CDR3 is made up of 14 amino acids. A note on this clonotype: The antigen is not known.

Donors gave 8 to 10 milliliters of peripheral blood apiece. This sequence was found in a woman aged 18-29 years in good health. The chain uses TRBV4-2 and TRBJ2-7; 7 positions agree with TRBD2. Sequenced input: blood. The CDR3 spells CASSQIGGSYEQYF. The CDR3 bases are TGTGCCAGCAGCCAGATCGGCGGGAGCTACGAGCAGTACTTC.